This entry describes one T cell receptor beta chain. The antigen remains undetermined. Germline CDR1 SQVTM, CDR2 ANQGSEA. V lost 1 base and J 2 bases, leaving 8 bases between the germline ends. The CDR3 loop spans 14 amino acids. The data belong to a study of OX40 agonist ivuxolimab in advanced cancers. Study-level background: Two cutaneous melanoma patients and one hepatocellular carcinoma patient, three in all, had partial responses. Findings and caveats of the study: Near-lowest levels of clonal expansion characterized partial responders at 0.1-3.0 mg/kg. In general, CD8+ T cells held more expanded clones than CD4+ did, on average.

The investigators sampled blood at baseline, at cycle 4 day 1, and at cycle 7 day 1. The table came from immunoSEQ multiplex PCR; TCRdb's copy has only in-frame clones and leaves some out. The sample holds tens of thousands of clones, around 91% seen once. This material consisted of CD4+ or CD8+ T cells sorted from blood, taken in a trial of the OX40 agonist ivuxolimab. The gene calls are TRBV29-1 and TRBJ2-2, with D possibly being TRBD2 (6 bases). The receptor's source is an adult with an advanced solid tumor such as melanoma, head and neck, liver or kidney cancer. Here the CDR3 reads CSVEAGLNTGELFF. The CDR3 DNA follows: TGCAGCGTTGAAGCGGGACTTAACACCGGGGAGCTGTTTTTT.